The 29 T cell receptor beta chains below all came from one sample that was sequenced in a study of vaccination effects on CD4 cells after COVID-19 (dated by TCRdb to between 2021 and 2023). To identify antigen-specific CD4+ T cell clonotypes by their expansion, the ViraFEST assay first stimulated PBMC with viral peptide pools and then applied TCR sequencing. After about 9 days of culture, CD4+ T cells were isolated with the EasySep CD4+ T cell isolation kit. The absence of prior SARS-CoV-2 infection in healthy vaccine recipients was confirmed by negative nucleocapsid antibodies before and after vaccination. No antigen is known for these receptors. Library method: the immunoSEQ multiplex PCR assay. TCRdb mirrors the immuneACCESS table, restricted to in-frame sequences. Some clones are absent from its copies; in checked studies, under half trace to an unresolved V gene, and the reason for the others is unknown. The sample table lists 73,000 or so clones, around 78% of them with a count of one. Over 9.5% of the sample is in the top ten clones.

The sequencing here drew on CD4+ T cells from PBMCs cultured with SARS-CoV-2 spike peptides, taken before COVID-19 vaccination. In the paper's terms, the cell subset or site label means: SARS-CoV-2 spike overlapping peptide pool stimulation. The receptors were sampled from a human donor who received a COVID-19 vaccine.

The rearrangement uses TRBV7-9 and TRBJ2-5, with 7 positions matching TRBD1. The CDR3 loop spans 14 amino acids. Germline V gene sequence: CDR1 SEHNR, CDR2 FQNEAQ (reference sequence). J gave up 2 bases and V 5 bases, and 5 bases lay outside the gene matches. Written as DNA, the CDR3 is TGTGCCAGCAGCCTCGGGACAGTACAAGAGACCCAGTACTTC. It specifies CASSLGTVQETQYF.

The rearrangement links TRBV7-3 to TRBJ2-3, with TRBD2 identical over 7 bases. The CDR3 has 16 amino acids. The germline V gene encodes CDR1 SGHTA and CDR2 FQGTGA. J gave up 0 bases and V 0 bases, and 3 bases lay outside the gene matches. The CDR3 sequence: CASSLTSGTSTDTQYF. The CDR3 DNA is TGTGCCAGCAGCTTAACGAGCGGGACCAGCACAGATACGCAGTATTTT. Based on the CDR3 plus reference TRBV7-3 and TRBJ2-3, the full variable domain is GAGVSQTPSNKVTEKGKYVELRCDPISGHTALYWYRQSLGQGPEFLIYFQGTGAADDSGLPNDRFFAVRPEGSVSTLKIQRTERGDSAVYLCASSLTSGTSTDTQYFGPGTRLTVL.

The gene calls are TRBV2 and TRBJ2-2; possibly TRBD2 for D (6 bases). Germline V gene sequence: CDR1 SNHLY, CDR2 FYNNEI. CDR3 length: 15 amino acids. V shed 6 bases and J shed 6 bases, with 17 bases lying between them. The CDR3 is CASREGTSRSGELFF. CDR3 in DNA: TGTGCCAGCAGGGAGGGAACTAGCCGGTCCGGGGAGCTGTTTTTT.

V usage is TRBV6-5 and J usage is TRBJ2-7; no firm D call. V gave up 6 bases and J gave up 0 bases, with 15 bases separating them. The CDR3 is 15 amino acids. Germline V gene data show CDR1 as MNHEY and CDR2 as SVGAGI. The CDR3 is CASRLAARSSYEQYV. The CDR3 region has the DNA TGTGCCAGCAGGCTTGCTGCTAGGAGCTCCTACGAGCAGTACGTC.

The V call is TRBV5-1, the J call TRBJ1-4; D is perhaps TRBD1 (6 bases). Looked up from germline, CDR1 is SGHRS and CDR2 is YFSETQ. V was cut by 0 bases and J by 8 bases, with 11 bases left in between. The length of the CDR3 is 14 residues. This CDR3 is CASSLAQGGEKLFF. The DNA for the CDR3 is TGCGCCAGCAGCTTGGCACAGGGAGGAGAAAAACTGTTTTTT.

The chain joins TRBV6-1 to TRBJ2-3; D unclear. Germline CDR1 reads MNHNS; CDR2 reads SASEGT. This CDR3 is 15 amino acids long. With 3 bases removed from V and 1 base from J, the gap between germline ends came to 11 bases. The CDR3 loop reads CASSDVGVGTDTQYF. The CDR3 DNA sequence: TGTGCCAGCAGTGATGTGGGTGTGGGCACAGATACGCAGTATTTT.

This clone has just one count. The genes are TRBV7-8 and TRBJ1-2; D is undetermined. The CDR3 sequence is 13 residues long. V lost 5 bases and J 10 bases, leaving 17 bases between the germline ends. Germline-derived CDR1 and CDR2 are SGHVS and FQNEAQ. The CDR3 is CASSPERFLDYTF. The DNA of the CDR3 is TGTGCCAGCAGCCCTGAGCGGTTTTTAGACTACACCTTC.

The chain couples TRBV6-4 to TRBJ1-2; possible D gene TRBD1, 6 bases. This CDR3 is built from 14 residues. Looked up from germline, CDR1 is MRHNA and CDR2 is SNTAGT. The germline V and J ends were trimmed by 4 bases and 8 bases, with 17 bases remaining between them. CDR3 sequence reads: CASSVAQGHEGYTF. CDR3 coding DNA: TGTGCCAGCAGTGTAGCCCAGGGGCATGAAGGCTACACCTTC.

This clone was recorded once. The rearrangement links TRBV4-1 to TRBJ1-5; tentatively, D is TRBD1 (6 bases). Between the trimmed V and J ends, which lost 2 bases and 1 base, there was a span of 15 bases. CDR1 MGHRA and CDR2 YSYEKL come from the germline V gene. This CDR3 spans 17 amino acids. The CDR3 nucleotides read TGCGCCAGCAGCCAAAGAATGGGCGGGGGCAGCAATCAGCCCCAGCATTTT. The encoded protein is CASSQRMGGGSNQPQHF.

This clone was picked up one time. V usage is TRBV7-3 and J usage is TRBJ2-1; TRBD2 agrees at 9 bases. CDR1 is SGHTA and CDR2 is FQGTGA in the germline V gene. J lost 7 bases, V lost 0 bases, and 7 bases had no gene match. The CDR3 has 16 amino acids. The CDR3: CASSLTRGGNGNEQFF. For the CDR3, the DNA is TGTGCCAGCAGCTTAACGCGGGGGGGGAACGGGAATGAGCAGTTCTTC.

This chain links TRBV24-1 with TRBJ2-2; a possible D gene is TRBD1 (6 bases). V was clipped by 3 bases and J by 0 bases, with 10 bases between them. The CDR3 is 16 residues long. Germline CDR1 KGHDR, CDR2 SFDVKD. CDR3 nucleotide sequence: TGTGCCACCAGTGATCCCAGGGGAGCGAACACCGGGGAGCTGTTTTTT. Translation gives CATSDPRGANTGELFF.

This clone was counted a few times. This sample also contains other DNA sequences that code for the same CDR3. The gene calls are TRBV7-2 and TRBJ2-7; 10 bases are a match to TRBD2. Germline values: CDR1 SGHTA, CDR2 FQGNSA. The CDR3 contains 15 residues. V was clipped by 0 bases and J by 2 bases; unmatched bases: 1. CDR3 nucleotides: TGTGCCAGCAGCTTAGCAGCGGGGGGGCCCTACGAGCAGTACGTC. Its translation: CASSLAAGGPYEQYV.

V usage is TRBV28 and J usage is TRBJ1-2; possible D gene TRBD1, 5 bases. Germline-derived CDR1 and CDR2 are MDHEN and SYDVKM. With 7 bases removed from V and 4 bases from J, the gap between germline ends came to 16 bases. The CDR3 sequence is 14 residues long. CDR3 amino acids: CASTPGVGPYGYTF. The CDR3, as DNA: TGTGCCAGCACCCCTGGGGTGGGGCCCTATGGCTACACCTTC.

A few counts support this clone. J is TRBJ1-5 and V is TRBV4-3, with D unclear. Between the trimmed V and J ends, which lost 4 bases and 9 bases, there was a span of 16 bases. This CDR3 comprises 14 residues. Germline CDR1 LGHNA, CDR2 YSLEER. The CDR3, as DNA: TGCGCCAGCAGCCTAGGAAGGGAAAGTCCGCCCCAGCATTTT. It is translated as CASSLGRESPPQHF.

The chain is built from TRBV11-3 and TRBJ1-3; perhaps TRBD1 as D (5 bases). The CDR3 extends over 17 amino acids. Germline values: CDR1 SGHNT, CDR2 YENEEA. Trimming removed 5 bases at V and 2 bases at J, with 19 bases between. The CDR3 sequence is CASSHKHLAGAGNTIYF. Here the CDR3 DNA reads TGTGCCAGCAGCCACAAACACCTTGCGGGGGCTGGAAACACCATATATTTT.

The chain recombines TRBV5-4 with TRBJ2-5; 13 bases match TRBD2. Germline V lookup: CDR1 SGHNT, CDR2 YYREEE (reference sequence). This CDR3 has 15 residues. J lost 1 base, V lost 4 bases, and 1 base had no gene match. CDR3 sequence: CASSRTSGGQETQYF. As DNA, the CDR3 is TGTGCCAGCAGCCGGACTAGCGGGGGCCAAGAGACCCAGTACTTC.

Concerning this clone itself: One junction end disagrees with the germline gene, perhaps due to a read error. The V and J genes are TRBV4-1 and TRBJ2-3, with 11 nucleotides matching TRBD2. The CDR3 loop spans 16 amino acids. CDR1 is MGHRA and CDR2 is YSYEKL in the germline V gene. In DNA, the CDR3 is TGCGCCAGCAACCAACCGGGACTAGCGGTAACAGATACGCAGTATTTT. It is translated as CASNQPGLAVTDTQYF.

This chain joins TRBV4-1 and TRBJ2-1; 12 bases are a match to TRBD2. The CDR3 spans 17 residues. The germline V gene encodes CDR1 MGHRA and CDR2 YSYEKL. V lost 2 bases and J lost 5; bases outside the gene matches: 7. CDR3 coding DNA: TGCGCCAGCAGCCAACCAGGACTAGCGGGAAGGAACAATGAGCAGTTCTTC. It translates to CASSQPGLAGRNNEQFF.

Written as DNA, the CDR3 is TGTGCCAGCAGTCCCCGGACAGCTAACTATGGCTACACCTTC. It codes for CASSPRTANYGYTF. V gene TRBV27 combines with J gene TRBJ1-2; D is possibly TRBD1 (6 bases). Germline loops: CDR1 MNHEY, CDR2 SMNVEV (reference sequence). V gave up 5 bases and J gave up 0 bases, with 10 bases separating them. The CDR3 length is 14 residues.

The chain recombines TRBV18 with TRBJ1-1, with D unresolved. Trimming took off 0 bases at V and 4 bases at J, with 15 bases between the two ends. This CDR3 spans 16 amino acids. Looked up from germline, CDR1 is KGHSH and CDR2 is LQKENI. DNA of the CDR3: TGTGCCAGCTCACCACCGAAGATTGACACGGTCACTGAAGCTTTCTTT. Protein: CASSPPKIDTVTEAFF.

Comments on this clone: Relative to the germline gene, one junction end is altered; a read error may explain this. The chain combines TRBV24-1 with TRBJ1-5, with unresolved D. Germline V gene lookup returns CDR1 KGHDR and CDR2 SFDVKD. This CDR3 region has 15 residues. As DNA, the CDR3 is TGTACCACCAGTGATTCGAAAGACATCATACGGCCCCAGCATTTT. It codes for CTTSDSKDIIRPQHF.

V gene TRBV10-1 combines with J gene TRBJ2-5; D perhaps matches TRBD2 (5 bases). The CDR3 has 13 residues. The V end lost 3 bases, the J end lost 5 bases, and 10 bases lay between the germline ends. Germline CDR1 reads WNHNN; CDR2 reads SYGVQD (reference sequence). DNA of the CDR3: TGCGCCAGCAGTGACGGGGTAGGGGAGACCCAGTACTTC. It encodes CASSDGVGETQYF.

The chain couples TRBV6-2 or TRBV6-3 to TRBJ2-1; no firm D call. Trimming took 0 bases from V and 0 from J, leaving 9 bases between them. The CDR3 extends over 16 amino acids. The germline V gene has CDR1 MNHEY and CDR2 SVGEGT. In nucleotides, the CDR3 is TGTGCCAGCAGTTACTCGGGTCAGAGCTCCTACAATGAGCAGTTCTTC. It is translated as CASSYSGQSSYNEQFF.

The chain employs TRBV7-2 and TRBJ1-4; possible D gene TRBD1, 6 bases. V was pared by 3 bases and J by 5 bases, with 10 bases between. Germline CDR1 reads SGHTA; CDR2 reads FQGNSA. The CDR3 spans 14 residues. The DNA for the CDR3 is TGTGCCAGCAGCTTCGGGGGCCTCAATGAAAAACTGTTTTTT. It translates to CASSFGGLNEKLFF.

The CDR3 nucleotides are TGTGCCAGCAGCTTGTCGGGCGGAGGGAACACTGAAGCTTTCTTT. This gives the protein CASSLSGGGNTEAFF. The rearrangement uses TRBV5-4 and TRBJ1-1; no reliable D call. Trimming stripped 1 base from V and 1 base from J, with 11 bases between. This CDR3 is built from 15 residues. Per germline, CDR1 SGHNT and CDR2 YYREEE (reference sequence). The variable domain in full, completed from reference TRBV5-4 and TRBJ1-1, reads ETGVTQSPTHLIKTRGQQVTLRCSSQSGHNTVSWYQQALGQGPQFIFQYYREEENGRGNFPPRFSGLQFPNYSSELNVNALELDDSALYLCASSLSGGGNTEAFFGQGTRLTVV.

The table lists this clone with a few counts. V usage is TRBV13 and J usage is TRBJ2-7, with a tentative D call TRBD1 (6 bases). Germline CDR1 PRHDT, CDR2 FYEKMQ (reference sequence). With 5 bases removed from V and 3 bases from J, the gap between germline ends came to 8 bases. The CDR3 sequence is 12 residues long. For the CDR3, the DNA is TGTGCCAGCAGCGTGACAGGCTACGAGCAGTACGTC. Translating gives CASSVTGYEQYV.

This clone was detected once. J is TRBJ2-1 and V is TRBV24-1; D unresolved. The CDR3 totals 16 residues. V was shortened by 4 bases and J by 2 bases, with 14 bases between the two germline ends. CDR1 is KGHDR and CDR2 is SFDVKD in the germline V gene. In DNA form, the CDR3 reads TGTGCCACCAGTGACCCCGCCAGGTCCCCCTACAATGAGCAGTTCTTC. The encoded protein is CATSDPARSPYNEQFF.

This chain uses TRBV6-1 with TRBJ1-5; no clear D. The CDR3 totals 14 residues. CDR1 is MNHNS, CDR2 SASEGT, per germline. Trimming cost V 3 bases and J 0 bases, with 6 bases left between them. This CDR3 reads CASSDPDSNQPQHF. The CDR3 nucleotides are TGTGCCAGCAGTGATCCTGATAGCAATCAGCCCCAGCATTTT.

The chain couples TRBV10-3 to TRBJ1-2; possible D gene TRBD1, 5 bases. The germline gives CDR1 ENHRY, CDR2 SYGVKD. Trimming removed 4 bases at V and 6 bases at J, with 12 bases between. This CDR3 is built from 13 residues. CDR3 region: CAISGGLEHGYTF. The CDR3 DNA sequence: TGTGCCATCAGTGGGGGACTCGAGCATGGCTACACCTTC.